A single sample gave rise to the 15 T cell receptor beta chains below, sequenced in a study of T cell responses to AZD1222 COVID-19 vaccine. Assay used: immunoSEQ multiplex PCR; TCRdb lists only in-frame clones, some missing. The table lists 95,000 to 150,000 clones, 92% of them singletons. The sequences come from peripheral blood, collected on day 0 of AZD1222 vaccination. These receptors all stem from an adult in good health.

This sequence joins TRBV7-9 and TRBJ1-2; D not certain. V was cut by 5 bases and J by 3 bases, with 13 bases left in between. There are 14 residues in the CDR3. Germline CDR1 SEHNR, CDR2 FQNEAQ (reference sequence). CDR3 region: CASSGERVDYGYTF. CDR3 bases: TGTGCCAGCAGCGGGGAGAGGGTAGACTATGGCTACACCTTC.

The chain joins TRBV19 to TRBJ2-1; TRBD2 agrees at 12 bases. The germline gives CDR1 LNHDA, CDR2 SQIVND (reference sequence). The CDR3 has 22 residues. J was trimmed by 0 bases and V by 1 base; bases with no gene match: 16. The CDR3 protein is CASSIGGGLAGTILSSYNEQFF. DNA for the CDR3: TGTGCCAGTAGTATAGGAGGAGGACTAGCGGGGACAATTTTAAGCTCCTACAATGAGCAGTTCTTC.

This rearrangement joins TRBV7-8 to TRBJ2-1; 7 bases fit TRBD1. This CDR3 contains 16 residues. V trimming: 5 bases; J trimming: 7 bases; junction bases outside the gene matches: 14. Germline-derived CDR1 and CDR2 are SGHVS and FQNEAQ. The CDR3 DNA reads TGTGCCAGCAGCCCCACCTCGGGACAGAGTTTTAATGAGCAGTTCTTC. It yields the protein CASSPTSGQSFNEQFF.

The chain couples TRBV6-5 to TRBJ2-6, with D tentatively TRBD1 (6 bases). In germline, CDR1 is MNHEY, CDR2 SVGAGI. The CDR3 covers 14 residues. Trimming took 9 bases from V and 4 from J, leaving 13 bases between them. The CDR3 here is CARGQVSGANVLTF. DNA of the CDR3: TGTGCCAGGGGACAAGTGTCCGGGGCCAACGTCCTGACTTTC.

The rearrangement links TRBV7-9 to TRBJ2-1; D possibly corresponds to TRBD2 (5 bases). This CDR3 spans 15 amino acids. Deletions cut 7 bases from V and 7 bases from J, with 20 bases between. CDR1 SEHNR and CDR2 FQNEAQ come from the germline V gene (reference sequence). CDR3 in DNA: TGTGCCAGCATTCCAGGTGGGAGTAAGTGGAATGAGCAGTTCTTC. Encoded protein: CASIPGGSKWNEQFF.

The gene calls are TRBV29-1 and TRBJ1-2; TRBD1 is a possible D gene (6 bases). The V end lost 5 bases, the J end lost 0 bases, and 10 bases lay between the germline ends. The V gene's germline CDR1 is SQVTM and CDR2 ANQGSEA. This CDR3 is 13 amino acids long. CDR3 amino acids: CSVRGTSNYGYTF. DNA of the CDR3: TGCAGCGTTAGGGGGACGTCTAACTATGGCTACACCTTC.

The chain links TRBV27 to TRBJ1-2, with TRBD1 identical over 8 bases. The J segment lost 4 bases and the V segment lost 5 bases, leaving 9 bases of the junction unmatched. CDR3 length equals 15 residues. Per the germline V gene, CDR1 is MNHEY and CDR2 is SMNVEV (reference sequence). CDR3 in amino acids: CASSPHRGMTYGYTF. For the CDR3, the DNA is TGTGCCAGCAGTCCCCACAGGGGGATGACCTATGGCTACACCTTC.

The chain joins TRBV7-2 to TRBJ1-2; D call uncertain. The CDR3 runs to 15 residues. V was pared by 2 bases and J by 0 bases, with 10 bases between. Germline loops: CDR1 SGHTA, CDR2 FQGNSA. CDR3 sequence: CASSLNLLTNYGYTF. The CDR3 region has the DNA TGTGCCAGCAGCTTAAATCTCCTTACTAACTATGGCTACACCTTC.

The chain recombines TRBV28 with TRBJ1-2, with TRBD1 as a possible D gene (5 bases). CDR3 length equals 15 residues. Germline assignment: CDR1 MDHEN and CDR2 SYDVKM. The V end lost 0 bases, the J end lost 4 bases, and 12 bases lay between the germline ends. This CDR3 reads CASSLWGGSVYGYTF. The CDR3 DNA follows: TGTGCCAGCAGTTTATGGGGGGGATCCGTCTATGGCTACACCTTC.

This clone turned up a few times. The chain is built from TRBV5-1 and TRBJ2-3, with D unclear. Germline lookup yields CDR1 SGHRS and CDR2 YFSETQ. The CDR3 runs 12 residues. The V and J ends lost 0 bases and 8 bases respectively, with 7 bases between them. CDR3 nucleotides: TGCGCCAGCAGCTTGGGCCAGGCTACGCAGTATTTT. It is translated as CASSLGQATQYF.

This chain joins TRBV7-7 and TRBJ2-1; D ambiguous. Germline-derived CDR1 and CDR2 are SSHAT and FNYEAQ (reference sequence). The CDR3 sequence is 15 residues long. The V and J ends lost 2 bases and 0 bases respectively, with 8 bases between them. The CDR3 bases are TGTGCCAGCAGCTTACAATCAAGCTCCTACAATGAGCAGTTCTTC. This codes for CASSLQSSSYNEQFF.

The CDR3 nucleotides are TGTGCCAGCACCCCGAGGGCTACCGGGGAGCTGTTTTTT. Amino acids: CASTPRATGELFF. V and J are TRBV6-5 and TRBJ2-2; D is perhaps TRBD2 (5 bases). This CDR3 has 13 amino acids. Trimming took off 7 bases at V and 5 bases at J, with 11 bases between the two ends. Looked up from germline, CDR1 is MNHEY and CDR2 is SVGAGI.

This chain joins TRBV19 and TRBJ2-7; 8 bases align to TRBD2. Germline assignment: CDR1 LNHDA and CDR2 SQIVND (reference sequence). Germline trimming cut 5 bases from V and 1 base from J; bases unmatched to any gene: 4. This CDR3 is built from 14 residues. The CDR3, as DNA: TGTGCCAGTAGTCCTAGCGGGTCTTCCTACGAGCAGTACTTC. Translation: CASSPSGSSYEQYF.

The chain carries TRBV7-2 and TRBJ1-4; D is unclear. V was shortened by 0 bases and J by 5 bases, with 10 bases between the two germline ends. The CDR3 runs to 15 residues. The V gene's germline CDR1 is SGHTA and CDR2 FQGNSA. The CDR3 nucleotides are TGTGCCAGCAGCTTAGCGATCGGAAAGAATGAAAAACTGTTTTTT. It translates to CASSLAIGKNEKLFF.

The chain has TRBV6-1 and TRBJ2-5; perhaps TRBD2 as D (6 bases). The ends were cut back, 3 bases at V and 1 base at J, with 18 bases in the middle. The CDR3 has 17 residues. The germline CDR1 and CDR2 sequences are MNHNS and SASEGT. CDR3 residues: CASSDTTFSGAQETQYF. For the CDR3, the DNA is TGTGCCAGCAGTGATACTACCTTTAGCGGAGCCCAAGAGACCCAGTACTTC.